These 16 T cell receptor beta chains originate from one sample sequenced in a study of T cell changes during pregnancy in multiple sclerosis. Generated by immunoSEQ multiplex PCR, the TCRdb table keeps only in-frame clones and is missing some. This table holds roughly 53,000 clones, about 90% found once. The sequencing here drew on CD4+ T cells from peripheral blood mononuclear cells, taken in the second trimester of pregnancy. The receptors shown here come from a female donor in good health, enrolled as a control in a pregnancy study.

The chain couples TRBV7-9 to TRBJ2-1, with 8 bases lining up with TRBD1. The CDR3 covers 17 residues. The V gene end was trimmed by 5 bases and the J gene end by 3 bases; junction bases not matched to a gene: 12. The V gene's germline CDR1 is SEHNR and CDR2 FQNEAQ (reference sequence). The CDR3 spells CASSLYTDREDYNEQFF. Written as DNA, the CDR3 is TGTGCCAGCAGCCTCTATACGGACAGGGAGGACTACAATGAGCAGTTCTTC. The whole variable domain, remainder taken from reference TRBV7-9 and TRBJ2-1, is DTGVSQNPRHKITKRGQNVTFRCDPISEHNRLYWYRQTLGQGPEFLTYFQNEAQLEKSRLLSDRFSAERPKGSFSTLEIQRTEQGDSAMYLCASSLYTDREDYNEQFFGPGTRLTVL.

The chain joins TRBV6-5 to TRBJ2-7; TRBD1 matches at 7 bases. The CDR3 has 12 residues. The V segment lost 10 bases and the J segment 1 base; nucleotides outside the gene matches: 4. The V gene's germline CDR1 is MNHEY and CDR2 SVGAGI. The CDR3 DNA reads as TGTGCCACCCAGACAGGGTCCTACGAGCAGTACTTC. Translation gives CATQTGSYEQYF.

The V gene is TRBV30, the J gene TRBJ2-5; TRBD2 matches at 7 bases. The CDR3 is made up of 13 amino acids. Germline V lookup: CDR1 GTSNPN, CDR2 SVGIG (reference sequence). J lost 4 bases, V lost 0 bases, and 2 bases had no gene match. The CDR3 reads CAWSVGGTETQYF. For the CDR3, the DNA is TGTGCCTGGAGTGTGGGAGGGACAGAGACCCAGTACTTC.

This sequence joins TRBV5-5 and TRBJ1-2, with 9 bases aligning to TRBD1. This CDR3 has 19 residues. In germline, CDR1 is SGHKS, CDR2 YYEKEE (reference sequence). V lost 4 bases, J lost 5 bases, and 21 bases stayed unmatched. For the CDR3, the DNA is TGTGCCAGCAGCGTACGCCCCGGGACAGGGCAGCCCCCCGGGTATGGCTACACCTTC. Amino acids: CASSVRPGTGQPPGYGYTF.

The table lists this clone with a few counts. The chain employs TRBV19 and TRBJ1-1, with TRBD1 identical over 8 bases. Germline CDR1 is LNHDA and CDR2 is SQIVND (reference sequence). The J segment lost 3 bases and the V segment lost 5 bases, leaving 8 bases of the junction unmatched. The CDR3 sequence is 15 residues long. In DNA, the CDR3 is TGTGCCAGTAGTTACAGGGGGAAGGGGGACACTGAAGCTTTCTTT. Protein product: CASSYRGKGDTEAFF. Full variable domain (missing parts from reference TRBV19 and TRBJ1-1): DGGITQSPKYLFRKEGQNVTLSCEQNLNHDAMYWYRQDPGQGLRLIYYSQIVNDFQKGDIAEGYSVSREKKESFPLTVTSAQKNPTAFYLCASSYRGKGDTEAFFGQGTRLTVV.

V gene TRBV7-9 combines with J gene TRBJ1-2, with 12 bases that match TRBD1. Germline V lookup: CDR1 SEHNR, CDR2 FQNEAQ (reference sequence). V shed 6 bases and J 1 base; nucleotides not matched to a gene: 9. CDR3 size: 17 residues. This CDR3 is CASRKGTGGQGNYGYTF. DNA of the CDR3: TGTGCCAGCAGGAAAGGGACAGGGGGCCAGGGTAACTATGGCTACACCTTC.

The CDR3 protein is CASSSDRGNNNSPLHF. The CDR3 nucleotides read TGTGCCAGCAGCTCTGACAGGGGAAATAACAATTCACCCCTCCACTTT. The chain combines TRBV5-6 with TRBJ1-6; 8 bases fit TRBD1. This CDR3 has 16 amino acids. Germline trimming cut 3 bases from V and 7 bases from J; bases unmatched to any gene: 9. Germline V lookup: CDR1 SGHDT, CDR2 YYEEEE.

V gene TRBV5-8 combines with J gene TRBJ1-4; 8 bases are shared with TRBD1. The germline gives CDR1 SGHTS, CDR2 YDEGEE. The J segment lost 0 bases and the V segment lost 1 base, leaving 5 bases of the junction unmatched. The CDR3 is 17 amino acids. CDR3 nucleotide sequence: TGTGCCAGCAGCTTGACAGGGGGTCTTGCAACTAATGAAAAACTGTTTTTT. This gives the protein CASSLTGGLATNEKLFF.

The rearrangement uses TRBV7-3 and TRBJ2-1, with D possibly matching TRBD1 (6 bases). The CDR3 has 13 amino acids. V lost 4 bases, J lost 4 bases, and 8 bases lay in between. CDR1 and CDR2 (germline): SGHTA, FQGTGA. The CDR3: CASSWDNYNEQFF. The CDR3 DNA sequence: TGTGCCAGCAGCTGGGACAATTACAATGAGCAGTTCTTC.

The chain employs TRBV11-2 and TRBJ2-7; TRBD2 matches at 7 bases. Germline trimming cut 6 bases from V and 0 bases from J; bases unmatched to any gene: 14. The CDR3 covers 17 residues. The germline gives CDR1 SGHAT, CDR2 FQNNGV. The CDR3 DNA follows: TGTGCCAGCAGTTTCTTTTCGGGGGGTAAGGACTCCTACGAGCAGTACTTC. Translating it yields CASSFFSGGKDSYEQYF. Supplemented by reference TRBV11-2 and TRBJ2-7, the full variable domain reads EAGVAQSPRYKIIEKRQSVAFWCNPISGHATLYWYQQILGQGPKLLIQFQNNGVVDDSQLPKDRFSAERLKGVDSTLKIQPAKLEDSAVYLCASSFFSGGKDSYEQYFGPGTRLTVT.

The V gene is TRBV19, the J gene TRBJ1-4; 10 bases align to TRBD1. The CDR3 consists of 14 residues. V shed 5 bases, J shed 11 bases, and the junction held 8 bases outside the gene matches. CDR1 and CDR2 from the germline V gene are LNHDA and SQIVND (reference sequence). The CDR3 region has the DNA TGTGCCAGTAGTGACAGGGGGCGTAGGGACAAACTGTTTTTT. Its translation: CASSDRGRRDKLFF.

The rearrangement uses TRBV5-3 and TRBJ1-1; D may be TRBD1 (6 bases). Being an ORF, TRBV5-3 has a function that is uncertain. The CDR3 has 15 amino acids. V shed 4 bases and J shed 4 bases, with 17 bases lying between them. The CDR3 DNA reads TGTGCCAGAAGCCCCAATGGGGGGGCAAGCACTGAAGCTTTCTTT. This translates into CARSPNGGASTEAFF.

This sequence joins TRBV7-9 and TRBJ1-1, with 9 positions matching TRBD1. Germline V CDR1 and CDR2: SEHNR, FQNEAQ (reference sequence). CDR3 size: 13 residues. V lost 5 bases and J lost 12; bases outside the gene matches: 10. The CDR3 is CASSPGTGQETFF. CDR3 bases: TGTGCCAGCAGCCCCGGGACAGGGCAGGAAACTTTCTTT.

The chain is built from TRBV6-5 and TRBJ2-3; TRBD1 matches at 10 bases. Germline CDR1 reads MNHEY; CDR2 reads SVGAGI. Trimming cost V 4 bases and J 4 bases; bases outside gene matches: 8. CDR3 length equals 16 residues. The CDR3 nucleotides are TGTGCCAGCAGTTTCACGACAGGGGGCAGCCCAGATACGCAGTATTTT. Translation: CASSFTTGGSPDTQYF.

CDR3 loop: CASSPEGAGGYTF. For the CDR3, the DNA is TGCGCCAGCAGCCCGGAGGGAGCGGGTGGCTACACCTTC. V gene TRBV5-1 combines with J gene TRBJ1-2; D is unclear. Germline CDR1 SGHRS, CDR2 YFSETQ. The CDR3 sequence is 13 residues long. The germline V and J ends were trimmed by 4 bases and 7 bases, with 14 bases remaining between them. Together with reference TRBV5-1 and TRBJ1-2, the CDR3 gives the full variable domain: KAGVTQTPRYLIKTRGQQVTLSCSPISGHRSVSWYQQTPGQGLQFLFEYFSETQRNKGNFPGRFSGRQFSNSRSEMNVSTLELGDSALYLCASSPEGAGGYTFGSGTRLTVV.

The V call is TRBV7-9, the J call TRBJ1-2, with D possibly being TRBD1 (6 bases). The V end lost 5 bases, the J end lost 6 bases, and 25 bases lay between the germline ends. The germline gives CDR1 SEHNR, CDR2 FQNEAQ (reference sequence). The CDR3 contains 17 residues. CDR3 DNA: TGTGCCAGCAGCAAACCCACCGGGACACCGGGAAATCATGGCTACACCTTC. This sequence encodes CASSKPTGTPGNHGYTF.